This T cell receptor (beta chain) was found in a study of T cells in Graves' hyperthyroidism and ophthalmopathy (dated by TCRdb to the late 2010s). A note on the overall study: Peripheral blood was collected at initial diagnosis, before any treatment. A discovery cohort of roughly 96 patients, 43 with Graves' ophthalmopathy and approximately 57 with stable Graves' hyperthyroidism, was used to find distinguishing TCR V-J signatures. Whether ophthalmopathy could be predicted prospectively was tested in an independent validation cohort made up of 18 to 20 hyperthyroidism patients plus 17 patients who later progressed to ophthalmopathy. For training and testing, the 80 to 100 patients in the discovery cohort were randomly divided in a 7:3 ratio. Thyroid tissue and blood T-cell repertoires from more than 5 Graves' hyperthyroidism patients were also compared in the study. Once sampling was done, hyperthyroidism patients were given methimazole at a starting dose of 30 mg daily, whereas ophthalmopathy patients were given high-dose intravenous methylprednisolone. TCR Vbeta CDR3 sequencing of some 140 peripheral blood samples (approximately 44 ophthalmopathy, over 70 hyperthyroidism and around 17 progressor patients) is reported in the paper. The full study reports these points: Ophthalmopathy was separated from stable hyperthyroidism by a 13 V-J signature model, with approximately 85% sensitivity and 81% to 82% specificity obtained in cross-validation and 80%/75% obtained in testing. In validation, the model predicted progression to ophthalmopathy with roughly 66% sensitivity and roughly 75% specificity, a median of about 6 months before onset. No statistical method was used to set the sample size in advance, and investigators knew the group allocation. Most expanded thyroid clonotypes (frequency above 0.001) were also detected in blood, a finding suggesting that blood repertoires may reflect thyroid immune responses.

The germline V gene yields SQVTM for CDR1 and ANQGSEA for CDR2. V is reduced by 3 bases and J by 2 bases, leaving a spacing of 13 bases between them. Measured from the cysteine to the phenylalanine, the CDR3 is 15 residues long. The retained sequence is limited to the CDR3, 45 bases, with the frame set at the first base. Graves' hyperthyroidism was defined as stable when no progression to ophthalmopathy occurred over 18 months of follow-up. Hyperthyroidism patients were newly diagnosed, with disease duration under 2 months, and aged 18 to 65 years. Exclusion was applied to patients with uncontrolled infections, other autoimmune diseases, pregnancy or lactation. Diagnoses relied on clinical symptoms, serum thyroxine and TRAb, thyroid ultrasound and orbital computed tomography. PBMCs were isolated from about 9 ml of fresh peripheral blood by Ficoll-Paque density gradient centrifugation. Trizol reagent was used to extract total RNA, and RNA quality was then checked on an Agilent 2100 Bioanalyzer.

Note on this clonotype: Its antigen is still unknown. No base qualities exist here, and no much larger clone lies one base off it.

TCR beta CDR3 regions were amplified from RNA transcripts. The TCR CDR3 was subjected to a first round of RT-PCR using the HTBI primer set and the Qiagen OneStep RT-PCR kit. Libraries were constructed in a second round of multiplex PCR, after which size selection and purification were carried out. Sequencing of the libraries was done on an Illumina HiSeq2000 using paired-end 100 bp reads. The paper's data handling went like this. Raw data were processed with SOAPnuke, discarding reads with adapters, uncalled bases, mean Phred below 15, or no exact constant-primer or identifier match. COPE v1.2.5 was used to merge high-quality paired reads, and clonotypes were defined as unique nucleotide sequences. Clonotypes were aligned to IMGT TRBV, TRBD and TRBJ reference segments using MiTCR v1.1. Analysis was restricted to V-J combinations with a frequency above 0.0001, which covered approximately 99% of repertoires. The TCS score was defined as F50 (clonal expansion) divided by E x V (chaos), with BLOSUM62-based TCRdist calculated between CDR3 peptides within each V-J. Welch's t-statistics and random forest reduced fewer than 600 V-J features to 13, which were used in a naive Bayes classifier (R e1071). The public reads were quality trimmed at Q25 with fastp and then assembled into clones with MiXCR by TCRdb, keeping productive beta chains. Merged by CDR3 protein, the rows form single entries marked with the most common genes and DNA. What appears here as the V and J calls and clone size reflects TCRdb's work, not the paper's. For this sample the table gives around 520,000 distinct CDR3 sequences, of which around 13% were detected only once. Roughly 13% of the sample is held by the ten biggest clonotypes.

What was sequenced was blood. This receptor was taken from a woman aged 40 to 55 with Graves' hyperthyroidism. The rearranged chain carries TRBV29-1 and TRBJ2-2; TRBD2 is possibly the D segment (5 matching bases). The CDR3 amino acid sequence is: CSVELASRNTGELFF. The DNA sequence reads TGCAGCGTTGAGTTGGCTAGCAGAAACACCGGGGAGCTGTTTTTT.